Here is one T cell receptor (beta chain) with its context. This clonotype occurred a few times. Its antigen is unknown. Base qualities are not recorded, but no much larger clone differs from it by a single base. The data are from a study of T cell repertoires in cytomegalovirus infection (dated by TCRdb to between 2018 and 2021). About the study as a whole: Alongside well-studied HLA-B-restricted epitopes, the peptide stimulations were aimed at recently identified HLA-C-restricted CMV epitopes, whose presentation resists viral immunomodulation. Donor HLA type was relevant to the analysis, as public TCR beta signatures indicated carriage of CMV infection together with the matching HLA type.

What the study reported, not specific to this receptor: In the ex vivo response, HLA-C-restricted CMV-specific TCR beta clonotypes were dominant, and in two of eight donors the single most frequent clonotype came from this HLA-C-restricted group. In both this cohort and an independent cohort of 350 or so donors, the cumulative frequency of public TCR beta family members distinguished carriers of CMV infection plus the relevant HLA type.

Sequencing instrument: Illumina HiSeq 1500. TCRdb redid the processing of the public reads, applying fastp at Q25 and MiXCR, and retained in-frame beta chains. Identical CDR3 proteins give one entry, which carries the most common genes and DNA. Here the sample has a few hundred thousand distinct CDR3 sequences; roughly 43% occur a single time. The ten largest clones take up around 48% of the sample. The sample's treatment or condition label is to be understood as: in vitro stimulation with specific CMV peptide epitopes to enrich CMV-specific T cells. This receptor was identified in a human donor in good health (CMV status not recorded). Some clones in this sample may be carry-over from other donors' samples. The sequencing used cultured PBMCs, collected from culture after CMV antigen stimulation.

The CDR3 region has the sequence CSATGVAGELFF. In nucleotide form, the sequence is TGCAGTGCCACAGGGGTCGCCGGGGAGCTGTTTTTT. The chain was built from TRBV20-1 and TRBJ2-2, with 7 central nucleotides matching TRBD1. Reading the germline V gene (reference sequence) gives CDR1 DFQATT and CDR2 SNEGSKA. V and J are trimmed by 6 bases and 6 bases, and the gene matches miss 4 bases of the junction. CDR3 length: 12 amino acids, cysteine to phenylalanine. Of the read, only the CDR3 DNA is kept; its 36 bases are in frame from base 1.